This T cell receptor beta chain was captured in a study of beta chain features in type 1 diabetes. This clone was observed a handful of times. Per germline, CDR1 SGHDN and CDR2 FVKESK. V lost 0 bases to trimming and J lost 4 bases, with 12 bases between them. This CDR3 contains 15 residues. TCRB transcripts that were expressed got sequenced, as all of the isolated RNA had been reverse transcribed. Here immunoSEQ multiplex PCR was the method, and the copy in TCRdb shows in-frame clones only, minus some. The top ten clones hold roughly 6.7% of a sample with roughly 300,000 clones, 12% to 15% of them seen once.

The rearrangement uses TRBV14 and TRBJ2-5; TRBD2 is a possible D gene (6 bases). This receptor was taken from a man aged 25 to 45 in good health. Sequenced input: central memory CD4+ T cells from blood. In nucleotides, the CDR3 is TGTGCCAGCAGCCAAGACGTAGCGGCCGCAGAGACCCAGTACTTC. Translation: CASSQDVAAAETQYF.